These 27 T cell receptor beta chains came from one sample sequenced in a study of blood T cell repertoires in COVID-19. Clones were sequenced by immunoSEQ multiplex PCR, and TCRdb holds only the in-frame ones, with some missing. In the table there are about 350,000 clones, more than 75% of which are singletons. The sequencing sample was made of peripheral blood. The receptors shown here come from a woman younger than 30 who had recovered from COVID-19.

The chain joins TRBV7-9 to TRBJ2-7; TRBD2 agrees at 11 bases. The ends lost 2 bases at V and 5 bases at J; junction bases unmatched: 5. The CDR3 is 15 amino acids. Germline V gene lookup returns CDR1 SEHNR and CDR2 FQNEAQ (reference sequence). CDR3 in DNA: TGTGCCAGCAGCTTAACTAGCGGGAGAGGCGACGAGCAGTACGTC. Translated, it gives CASSLTSGRGDEQYV.

V is TRBV5-1 and J is TRBJ2-5, with TRBD2 matching over 8 bases. Germline trimming cut 4 bases from V and 1 base from J; bases unmatched to any gene: 6. Germline V gene lookup returns CDR1 SGHRS and CDR2 YFSETQ. This CDR3 has 15 residues. Here the CDR3 reads CASSNSGTGQETQYF. The CDR3 region has the DNA TGCGCCAGCAGCAATAGCGGGACTGGCCAAGAGACCCAGTACTTC.

This chain links TRBV5-4 with TRBJ1-2; D is uncertain. Germline values: CDR1 SGHNT, CDR2 YYREEE (reference sequence). The CDR3 runs to 15 residues. V was cut by 4 bases and J by 0 bases, with 13 bases left in between. Here the CDR3 reads CASSQPRGTNYGYTF. CDR3 sequence (DNA): TGTGCCAGCAGCCAACCTCGAGGGACTAACTATGGCTACACCTTC.

This chain connects TRBV11-2 to TRBJ2-3, with 16 bases that match TRBD2. V shed 2 bases and J 4 bases; nucleotides not matched to a gene: 9. This CDR3 is built from 19 residues. Per germline, CDR1 SGHAT and CDR2 FQNNGV. CDR3 residues: CASSLKGLAGGINPDTQYF. CDR3 DNA sequence: TGTGCCAGCAGCTTAAAGGGACTAGCGGGAGGGATAAACCCAGATACGCAGTATTTT.

The chain couples TRBV10-1 to TRBJ2-3, with D possibly TRBD1 on 6 matching bases. This CDR3 has 12 amino acids. V lost 3 bases to trimming and J lost 5 bases, with 6 bases between them. The germline gives CDR1 WNHNN, CDR2 SYGVQD (reference sequence). The CDR3 reads CASSEGGDTQYF. CDR3 DNA sequence: TGCGCCAGCAGTGAAGGGGGAGATACGCAGTATTTT.

The chain is built from TRBV2 and TRBJ2-5, with D hard to call. Germline loops: CDR1 SNHLY, CDR2 FYNNEI. The CDR3 covers 14 residues. V lost 3 bases and J 1 base, leaving 9 bases between the germline ends. Here the CDR3 reads CASSDPRVQETQYF. The CDR3 nucleotides read TGTGCCAGCAGTGATCCACGAGTCCAAGAGACCCAGTACTTC.

This chain links TRBV6-6 with TRBJ1-1; D gene uncertain. Deletions cut 2 bases from V and 4 bases from J, with 8 bases between. Germline values: CDR1 MNHNY, CDR2 SVGAGI (reference sequence). The CDR3 has 13 residues. CDR3 residues: CASSYETLTEAFF. CDR3 in DNA: TGTGCCAGCAGTTACGAGACTCTCACTGAAGCTTTCTTT.

The gene calls are TRBV10-2 and TRBJ2-5; D might be TRBD1 (5 bases). This CDR3 is 12 amino acids long. V was pared by 6 bases and J by 5 bases, with 10 bases between. The germline gives CDR1 WSHSY, CDR2 SAAADI. The CDR3, as DNA: TGCGCCAGCAGGCCAGGGCGGGAGACCCAGTACTTC. Amino acid sequence: CASRPGRETQYF.

The chain employs TRBV29-1 and TRBJ1-5; D gene uncertain. In germline, CDR1 is SQVTM, CDR2 ANQGSEA. This CDR3 has 14 amino acids. Trimming took off 4 bases at V and 2 bases at J, with 12 bases between the two ends. The CDR3 loop reads CSVVERGGNQPQHF. Here the CDR3 DNA reads TGCAGCGTTGTTGAACGGGGAGGCAATCAGCCCCAGCATTTT.

The chain recombines TRBV14 with TRBJ2-1, with D uncertain. V was trimmed by 4 bases and J by 7 bases, leaving 14 bases between them. Germline assignment: CDR1 SGHDN and CDR2 FVKESK. CDR3 length: 14 residues. CDR3 residues: CASSPRVPGNEQFF. CDR3 in DNA: TGTGCCAGCAGCCCCCGGGTCCCCGGGAATGAGCAGTTCTTC.

The chain employs TRBV4-3 and TRBJ2-1; D ambiguous. The CDR3 sequence is 16 residues long. The V and J ends lost 0 bases and 0 bases respectively, with 9 bases between them. The germline V gene has CDR1 LGHNA and CDR2 YSLEER. DNA for the CDR3: TGCGCCAGCAGCCAAGACGGCGAGCGCTCCTACAATGAGCAGTTCTTC. It is translated as CASSQDGERSYNEQFF.

This clone was recorded once. This rearrangement joins TRBV5-6 to TRBJ2-3, with 10 bases that match TRBD2. Germline V gene sequence: CDR1 SGHDT, CDR2 YYEEEE. There are 13 residues in the CDR3. Unmatched junction bases numbered 1, after V lost 7 bases and J lost 2 bases. This CDR3 reads CASGLAATDTQYF. CDR3 nucleotides: TGTGCCAGCGGACTAGCGGCCACAGATACGCAGTATTTT.

This rearrangement joins TRBV13 to TRBJ1-6; a weak D match, TRBD1 (6 bases). V shed 5 bases and J shed 5 bases, with 13 bases lying between them. Germline V gene sequence: CDR1 PRHDT, CDR2 FYEKMQ (reference sequence). The CDR3 is made up of 15 amino acids. CDR3 sequence: CASSPPDRDNSPLHF. CDR3 DNA sequence: TGTGCCAGCAGCCCTCCGGACAGAGATAATTCACCCCTCCACTTT. The whole variable domain, remainder taken from reference TRBV13 and TRBJ1-6, is AAGVIQSPRHLIKEKRETATLKCYPIPRHDTVYWYQQGPGQDPQFLISFYEKMQSDKGSIPDRFSAQQFSDYHSELNMSSLELGDSALYFCASSPPDRDNSPLHFGNGTRLTVT.

The V gene is TRBV6-2 or TRBV6-3, the J gene TRBJ2-7; 7 bases line up with TRBD2. Germline V gene lookup returns CDR1 MNHEY and CDR2 SVGEGT. V lost 2 bases to trimming and J lost 2 bases; unmatched junction nucleotides: 3. The CDR3 length is 14 residues. The CDR3 reads CASSYAGTTYEQYV. The CDR3 DNA reads as TGTGCCAGCAGTTACGCCGGGACTACCTACGAGCAGTACGTC.

The table lists this clone with a few counts. J is TRBJ2-3 and V is TRBV7-2, with 11 positions matching TRBD2. V lost 5 bases to trimming and J lost 7 bases; unmatched junction nucleotides: 11. Germline CDR1 reads SGHTA; CDR2 reads FQGNSA. This CDR3 spans 16 amino acids. DNA of the CDR3: TGTGCCAGCAGCCGCGAGCGGGGGACTAGCGGTTATACGCAGTATTTT. Its protein product is CASSRERGTSGYTQYF.

V is TRBV7-2 and J is TRBJ2-3; maybe TRBD1 (6 bases). Germline V CDR1 and CDR2: SGHTA, FQGNSA. This CDR3 is built from 15 residues. The ends were cut back, 2 bases at V and 2 bases at J, with 11 bases in the middle. The CDR3 DNA reads TGTGCCAGCAGCTTAAGTCCAGGGGCCACAGATACGCAGTATTTT. Its protein product is CASSLSPGATDTQYF. The variable domain in full, completed from reference TRBV7-2 and TRBJ2-3, reads GAGVSQSPSNKVTEKGKDVELRCDPISGHTALYWYRQSLGQGLEFLIYFQGNSAPDKSGLPSDRFSAERTGGSVSTLTIQRTQQEDSAVYLCASSLSPGATDTQYFGPGTRLTVL.

This chain uses TRBV24-1 with TRBJ1-2, with D unresolved. Germline-derived CDR1 and CDR2 are KGHDR and SFDVKD. V shed 7 bases and J shed 7 bases, with 15 bases lying between them. The CDR3 runs 13 residues. CDR3 protein: CATSPHARGGYTF. The CDR3 DNA reads as TGTGCCACCAGCCCCCACGCACGCGGTGGCTACACCTTC.

V usage is TRBV4-3 and J usage is TRBJ1-1, with TRBD1 identical over 8 bases. With V trimmed by 2 bases and J by 0 bases, 2 bases remained unmatched. The CDR3 contains 15 residues. Per germline, CDR1 LGHNA and CDR2 YSLEER. The CDR3 region has the DNA TGCGCCAGCAGCCAACCAGGGGGCATGAACACTGAAGCTTTCTTT. Translated, it gives CASSQPGGMNTEAFF.

The CDR3: CASSERSEEQPQHF. The CDR3 DNA is TGTGCCAGCAGTGAAAGGTCAGAGGAACAGCCCCAGCATTTT. The V and J genes are TRBV2 and TRBJ1-5; D gene uncertain. Trimming left V 2 bases short and J 7 bases short, with 12 bases between. Germline CDR1 and CDR2: SNHLY and FYNNEI. CDR3 length: 14 residues.

V and J are TRBV6-5 and TRBJ2-1; D gene uncertain. The V gene lost 7 bases and the J gene lost 4 bases, with 8 bases spanning the gap. This CDR3 has 12 residues. From germline, CDR1 is MNHEY and CDR2 SVGAGI. The chain's CDR3 is CASMAVYNEQFF. Written as DNA, the CDR3 is TGTGCCAGCATGGCAGTTTACAATGAGCAGTTCTTC.

The chain uses TRBV7-9 and TRBJ1-1; 7 nucleotides match TRBD1. The trim removed 4 bases at V and 1 base at J, leaving 12 bases unmatched. This CDR3 comprises 17 residues. Germline values: CDR1 SEHNR, CDR2 FQNEAQ (reference sequence). DNA of the CDR3: TGTGCCAGCAGCTCACAAAGCCGGGACAGCCAGAACACTGAAGCTTTCTTT. This gives the protein CASSSQSRDSQNTEAFF.

The J gene is TRBJ2-3, the V gene TRBV19; D is perhaps TRBD2 (7 bases). This CDR3 spans 18 amino acids. Looked up from germline, CDR1 is LNHDA and CDR2 is SQIVND (reference sequence). V was shortened by 3 bases and J by 2 bases, with 21 bases between the two germline ends. CDR3 in amino acids: CASSISIRGAGLTDTQYF. The CDR3, as DNA: TGTGCCAGTAGTATCTCGATTCGGGGGGCAGGACTCACAGATACGCAGTATTTT. Variable domain in full (rest from reference TRBV19 and TRBJ2-3): DGGITQSPKYLFRKEGQNVTLSCEQNLNHDAMYWYRQDPGQGLRLIYYSQIVNDFQKGDIAEGYSVSREKKESFPLTVTSAQKNPTAFYLCASSISIRGAGLTDTQYFGPGTRLTVL.

V is TRBV4-3 and J is TRBJ2-2, with 7 bases that match TRBD2. CDR1 and CDR2 (germline): LGHNA, YSLEER. This CDR3 is 18 amino acids long. The V gene end was trimmed by 0 bases and the J gene end by 3 bases; junction bases not matched to a gene: 10. This CDR3 reads CASSQETSSSLYTGELFF. The CDR3, as DNA: TGCGCCAGCAGCCAAGAGACTAGCTCCAGCCTTTACACCGGGGAGCTGTTTTTT.

This chain links TRBV11-2 with TRBJ1-1, with D maybe TRBD1 (5 bases). Germline values: CDR1 SGHAT, CDR2 FQNNGV. The CDR3 is made up of 16 amino acids. V dropped 1 base and J dropped 0 bases, with 12 bases sitting between them. The CDR3 is CASSLGRRGLNTEAFF. In DNA form, the CDR3 reads TGTGCCAGCAGCTTAGGTCGCCGGGGGTTGAACACTGAAGCTTTCTTT.

V is TRBV5-4 and J is TRBJ2-2; 11 bases are shared with TRBD2. CDR1 is SGHNT and CDR2 is YYREEE in the germline V gene (reference sequence). With 4 bases clipped from V and 0 bases from J, the junction kept 8 bases outside the gene matches. This CDR3 has 18 residues. The CDR3 region has the DNA TGTGCCAGCAGCCAGACTAGCGGGAAGTTCGCGAACACCGGGGAGCTGTTTTTT. This translates into CASSQTSGKFANTGELFF.

The chain employs TRBV7-9 and TRBJ2-1; 14 nucleotides match TRBD2. Per the germline V gene, CDR1 is SEHNR and CDR2 is FQNEAQ (reference sequence). After removal of 3 bases from V and 7 bases from J, the junction contained 11 bases not matched to a gene. The CDR3 length is 18 residues. The CDR3 DNA reads as TGTGCCAGCAGCTTCAGTTTTAGACTAGCGGGAGGGCAGAATGAGCAGTTCTTC. Protein sequence: CASSFSFRLAGGQNEQFF.

This clone was counted once. The CDR3 protein is CATSDQRLAGGSETQYF. The CDR3 coding sequence is TGTGCCACCAGTGATCAAAGACTAGCGGGAGGGTCAGAGACCCAGTACTTC. This chain joins TRBV24-1 and TRBJ2-5, with TRBD2 matching 14 bases. The CDR3 is made up of 17 amino acids. Looked up from germline, CDR1 is KGHDR and CDR2 is SFDVKD. Losses at the gene ends were 3 bases for V and 4 bases for J; bases not matched to a gene: 6.